This record covers a single T cell receptor (beta chain). Antigen: not known. Here immunoSEQ multiplex PCR was the method, and the copy in TCRdb shows in-frame clones only, minus some. The data hold approximately 81,000 clones, with 88% observed a single time. The trim removed 0 bases at V and 5 bases at J, leaving 3 bases unmatched. CDR3 length: 15 residues. CDR1 SGHTA and CDR2 FQGTGA come from the germline V gene. The data were taken from a study of OX40 agonist ivuxolimab in advanced cancers. About the study: A partial response was reached by three patients: one with hepatocellular carcinoma and two with cutaneous melanoma.

General study points: With doses of 0.1 to 3.0 mg/kg, CD4+ and CD8+ blood T cells had undergone clonal expansion by week 6. Among T cells, CD8+ cells averaged more expanded clones than CD4+ cells.

This sequence was found in an adult with an advanced solid tumor such as melanoma, head and neck, liver or kidney cancer. The material sequenced was CD4+ or CD8+ T cells sorted from blood, taken in a trial of the OX40 agonist ivuxolimab. The J gene is TRBJ2-5, the V gene TRBV7-3; 10 positions agree with TRBD1. This chain's CDR3 is CASSLTADRGETQYF. In DNA, the CDR3 is TGTGCCAGCAGCTTAACCGCGGACAGGGGGGAGACCCAGTACTTC.